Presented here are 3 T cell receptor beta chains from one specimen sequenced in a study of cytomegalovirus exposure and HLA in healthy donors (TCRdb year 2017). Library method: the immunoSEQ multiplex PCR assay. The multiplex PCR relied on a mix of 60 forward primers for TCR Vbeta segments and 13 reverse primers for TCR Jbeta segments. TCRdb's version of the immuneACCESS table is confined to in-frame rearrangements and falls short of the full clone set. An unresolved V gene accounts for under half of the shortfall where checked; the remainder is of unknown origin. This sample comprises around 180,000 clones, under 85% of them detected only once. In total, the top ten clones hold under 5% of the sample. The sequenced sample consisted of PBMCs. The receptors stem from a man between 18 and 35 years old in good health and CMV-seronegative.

The CDR3 nucleotides read TGTGCCAGCAGCTTAGGACAGGGAAGGATTGAAAAACTGTTTTTT. This encodes CASSLGQGRIEKLFF. The V call is TRBV7-6, the J call TRBJ1-4, with 7 positions matching TRBD1. The CDR3 loop spans 15 amino acids. The V gene end was trimmed by 1 base and the J gene end by 7 bases; junction bases not matched to a gene: 6. Germline CDR1 and CDR2: SGHVS and FNYEAQ.

CDR3 in DNA: TGCGCCAGCAGACCAGGACAAGCTTCTAATCAGCCCCAGCATTTT. Translation: CASRPGQASNQPQHF. J is TRBJ1-5 and V is TRBV5-1; D perhaps matches TRBD1 (5 bases). Per the germline V gene, CDR1 is SGHRS and CDR2 is YFSETQ. CDR3 length: 15 amino acids. Trimming pared 5 bases from V and 4 bases from J, leaving 16 bases between.

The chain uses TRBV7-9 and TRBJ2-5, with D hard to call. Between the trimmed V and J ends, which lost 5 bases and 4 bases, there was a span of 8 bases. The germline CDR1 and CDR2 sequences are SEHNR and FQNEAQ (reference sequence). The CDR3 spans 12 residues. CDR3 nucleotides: TGTGCCAGCAGCGGCTCAGGAGAGACCCAGTACTTC. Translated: CASSGSGETQYF.